This passage covers 25 T cell receptor beta chains from one sample sequenced in a study of CXCR3-negative and CXCR3-positive naive CD8 T cells (dated by TCRdb to the late 2010s). The data were produced on a NextSeq 550. The Human TCR Profiling Kit (MiLaboratory) was used to make UMI-labeled 5' RACE TRB cDNA libraries. One entry per CDR3 protein sequence results from the TCRdb reprocessing of the reads, with DNA left out. The sample's records list about 43,000 distinct CDR3 sequences. The ten largest make up approximately 11% of the sample. The sample taken for sequencing was memory CD8+ T cells from blood. What this sample's cell subset or site label stands for: conventional CD8+ memory T cells (TMEM), sorted as controls. These receptors originate from a human donor in good health. Some clones in this sample may be carry-over from other donors' samples.

This rearrangement joins TRBV7-8 to TRBJ2-2; TCRdb selects TRBD1, and the lack of DNA leaves this call unchecked. The CDR3 loop spans 13 amino acids. Germline lookup yields CDR1 SGHVS and CDR2 FQNEAQ. CDR3 amino acids: CASGQDNTGELFF.

The chain uses TRBV13 and TRBJ1-3; the D call of TRBD1 rests on TCRdb alone, since no DNA is present to check it. Germline V lookup: CDR1 PRHDT, CDR2 FYEKMQ (reference sequence). The CDR3 covers 14 residues. CDR3: CASSPDNSGNTIYF.

The chain carries TRBV15 and TRBJ1-3; no DNA is available, so the TRBD1 call from TCRdb remains unchecked. CDR1 and CDR2 from the germline V gene are LNHNV and YYDKDF (reference sequence). The CDR3 has 15 residues. The chain's CDR3 is CATSSRTGSGNTIYF.

CDR3 residues: CASSVGPEAFF. V usage is TRBV28 and J usage is TRBJ1-1. This CDR3 has 11 residues. The germline CDR1 and CDR2 sequences are MDHEN and SYDVKM. The full variable domain, its missing parts supplied by reference TRBV28 and TRBJ1-1, is DVKVTQSSRYLVKRTGEKVFLECVQDMDHENMFWYRQDPGLGLRLIYFSYDVKMKEKGDIPEGYSVSREKKERFSLILESASTNQTSMYLCASSVGPEAFFGQGTRLTVV.

The chain carries TRBV12-3 or TRBV12-4 and TRBJ2-5. This CDR3 region has 14 residues. The CDR3 sequence: CASSLRLAEETQYF.

The chain recombines TRBV29-1 with TRBJ2-5; TCRdb lists TRBD1, though no DNA is available to test this call. Germline assignment: CDR1 SQVTM and CDR2 ANQGSEA. The CDR3 is 15 amino acids. The CDR3 sequence: CSVESASGGQETQYF.

This chain joins TRBV7-2 and TRBJ1-2; absent DNA, TCRdb's TRBD1 call cannot be checked. This CDR3 contains 13 residues. The germline V gene encodes CDR1 SGHTA and CDR2 FQGNSA. The chain's CDR3 is CASRLQGSRGYTF.

The V call is TRBV6-2 or TRBV6-3, the J call TRBJ2-1; TCRdb names TRBD1, which stays unverified in the absence of DNA. Germline CDR1 MNHEY, CDR2 SVGEGT. CDR3 length: 17 amino acids. CDR3 region: CASSHIPGQGSYNEQFF.

The chain carries TRBV7-2 and TRBJ1-1. Germline CDR1 is SGHTA and CDR2 is FQGNSA. This CDR3 has 14 amino acids. This chain's CDR3 is CASSLVVENTEAFF.

This chain links TRBV7-9 with TRBJ1-2. The V gene's germline CDR1 is SEHNR and CDR2 FQNEAQ (reference sequence). The CDR3 is 13 amino acids. The CDR3 here is CASSLAGYYGYTF.

The CDR3 protein is CASSEAAGALRETQYF. The rearrangement joins TRBV25-1 to TRBJ2-5; TCRdb's D gene call, TRBD2, goes unchecked for lack of DNA. Germline loops: CDR1 MGHDK, CDR2 SYGVNS. The CDR3 totals 16 residues.

This chain links TRBV24-1 with TRBJ1-6; TCRdb calls TRBD1, which cannot be checked without DNA. The CDR3 has 13 amino acids. Germline lookup yields CDR1 KGHDR and CDR2 SFDVKD. CDR3 region: CATSEQGASPLHF.

This rearrangement joins TRBV5-5 to TRBJ2-7; absent DNA, TCRdb's TRBD1 call cannot be checked. The CDR3 loop spans 15 amino acids. Germline V CDR1 and CDR2: SGHKS, YYEKEE (reference sequence). CDR3 sequence reads: CASSLTGTGNYEQYF.

V gene TRBV11-1 combines with J gene TRBJ2-5; TCRdb outputs TRBD2, but without DNA this stays unchecked. Germline assignment: CDR1 SGHAT and CDR2 FQDESV (reference sequence). The length of the CDR3 is 17 residues. CDR3 loop: CASSAPRGLAGPETQYF.

The rearrangement joins TRBV12-3 or TRBV12-4 to TRBJ2-7; TCRdb's assignment of TRBD1 cannot be checked, as there is no DNA. The CDR3 spans 13 residues. Here the CDR3 reads CASSKTAPYEQYF.

V and J are TRBV7-3 and TRBJ2-4; the TRBD1 assignment by TCRdb is unverifiable without DNA. The CDR3 spans 13 residues. The germline V gene encodes CDR1 SGHTA and CDR2 FQGTGA. The CDR3 protein is CASSSTGQSIQYF.

The chain employs TRBV15 and TRBJ1-5. The CDR3 consists of 19 residues. Germline CDR1 is LNHNV and CDR2 is YYDKDF (reference sequence). CDR3 protein: CATSSSRDSFVESYQPQHF.

The V and J genes are TRBV5-1 and TRBJ2-1. The CDR3 consists of 13 residues. Germline CDR1 reads SGHRS; CDR2 reads YFSETQ. CDR3: CASSFGGSNEQFF.

The chain combines TRBV2 with TRBJ2-1; checking the TCRdb D call of TRBD1 is not possible without DNA. CDR3 length: 16 residues. Germline values: CDR1 SNHLY, CDR2 FYNNEI. CDR3 loop: CASSDPGAGLSRGLFF.

V usage is TRBV4-2 and J usage is TRBJ2-3; TCRdb picks TRBD2, but there is no DNA to check that call. Germline V gene lookup returns CDR1 LGHNA and CDR2 YNFKEQ. The CDR3 is 16 residues long. The CDR3 is CASSHAQAGGSDTQYF.

The chain carries TRBV10-3 and TRBJ2-1. The CDR3 runs 16 residues. Germline CDR1 reads ENHRY; CDR2 reads SYGVKD. This CDR3 reads CAISESRSSSYNEQFF.

CDR3 sequence: CASSIGIGGERYEQYF. The chain joins TRBV5-6 to TRBJ2-7; absent DNA, TCRdb's TRBD1 call cannot be checked. The CDR3 is 16 residues long. Germline lookup yields CDR1 SGHDT and CDR2 YYEEEE.

This chain connects TRBV20-1 to TRBJ1-2; TCRdb's D gene call, TRBD1, goes unchecked for lack of DNA. CDR3 length: 12 residues. Germline V gene data show CDR1 as DFQATT and CDR2 as SNEGSKA (reference sequence). The CDR3 reads CSADRGRRGYTF.

This chain links TRBV15 with TRBJ2-3. The V gene's germline CDR1 is LNHNV and CDR2 YYDKDF (reference sequence). The CDR3 spans 15 residues. The CDR3 sequence: CATSRDLGSTDTQYF. Full variable domain (missing parts from reference TRBV15 and TRBJ2-3): DAMVIQNPRYQVTQFGKPVTLSCSQTLNHNVMYWYQQKSSQAPKLLFHYYDKDFNNEADTPDNFQSRRPNTSFCFLDIRSPGLGDTAMYLCATSRDLGSTDTQYFGPGTRLTVL.

The chain combines TRBV7-9 with TRBJ2-7. CDR1 is SEHNR and CDR2 is FQNEAQ in the germline V gene (reference sequence). The CDR3 is 12 amino acids. Here the CDR3 reads CASSFLGREQYF.